The 10 T cell receptor beta chains in this list originate from one sample, sequenced in a study of blood T cell repertoires in COVID-19. Sequencing used immunoSEQ multiplex PCR; TCRdb keeps in-frame clones, though not all of them. The sample records 61,000 or so clones, under 85% being singletons. The sequenced sample was peripheral blood. The receptors were gathered from a woman aged 80 or over with acute or convalescent COVID-19.

This chain joins TRBV28 and TRBJ2-5, with TRBD2 identical over 8 bases. V gave up 6 bases and J gave up 1 base; unmatched junction bases: 10. This CDR3 is built from 16 residues. Germline assignment: CDR1 MDHEN and CDR2 SYDVKM. CDR3 sequence: CASSHTGGVRQETQYF. The CDR3 nucleotides read TGTGCCAGCAGCCACACGGGGGGGGTACGCCAAGAGACCCAGTACTTC. The full variable domain, in which reference TRBV28 and TRBJ2-5 provide the parts outside the CDR3, is DVKVTQSSRYLVKRTGEKVFLECVQDMDHENMFWYRQDPGLGLRLIYFSYDVKMKEKGDIPEGYSVSREKKERFSLILESASTNQTSMYLCASSHTGGVRQETQYFGPGTRLLVL.

The chain couples TRBV30 to TRBJ1-2; 12 nucleotides agree with TRBD1. In germline, CDR1 is GTSNPN, CDR2 SVGIG (reference sequence). Losses at the gene ends were 3 bases for V and 5 bases for J; bases not matched to a gene: 4. This CDR3 comprises 14 residues. This CDR3 reads CAWRRGQGAYGYTF. CDR3 bases: TGTGCCTGGAGACGGGGACAGGGGGCGTATGGCTACACCTTC.

The chain combines TRBV20-1 with TRBJ1-2; TRBD1 is a possible D gene (5 bases). Germline CDR1 and CDR2: DFQATT and SNEGSKA (reference sequence). CDR3 length equals 11 residues. Trimming left V 6 bases short and J 8 bases short, with 13 bases between. The CDR3 loop is CSAPYRRGYTF. The CDR3 nucleotides read TGCAGTGCCCCATACAGGCGAGGCTACACCTTC.

This chain uses TRBV2 with TRBJ2-2; tentatively, D is TRBD2 (5 bases). The CDR3 spans 14 residues. From germline, CDR1 is SNHLY and CDR2 FYNNEI. The germline V and J ends were trimmed by 4 bases and 4 bases, with 10 bases remaining between them. Here the CDR3 DNA reads TGTGCCAGCAGTGCGGGCGGGCTCACCGGGGAGCTGTTTTTT. Its protein is CASSAGGLTGELFF. The full variable domain, completed using reference TRBV2 and TRBJ2-2, is EPEVTQTPSHQVTQMGQEVILRCVPISNHLYFYWYRQILGQKVEFLVSFYNNEISEKSEIFDDQFSVERPDGSNFTLKIRSTKLEDSAMYFCASSAGGLTGELFFGEGSRLTVL.

CDR3 residues: CASSLRGGNEKLFF. CDR3 in DNA: TGTGCCAGCAGCTTGAGGGGGGGCAATGAAAAACTGTTTTTT. J is TRBJ1-4 and V is TRBV7-9; D may be TRBD1 (6 bases). Trimming left V 3 bases short and J 5 bases short, with 10 bases between. The germline gives CDR1 SEHNR, CDR2 FQNEAQ (reference sequence). CDR3 size: 14 residues. Full variable domain (missing parts from reference TRBV7-9 and TRBJ1-4): DTGVSQNPRHKITKRGQNVTFRCDPISEHNRLYWYRQTLGQGPEFLTYFQNEAQLEKSRLLSDRFSAERPKGSFSTLEIQRTEQGDSAMYLCASSLRGGNEKLFFGSGTQLSVL.

The genes are TRBV6-5 and TRBJ2-7; D is ambiguous. The V end was cut by 0 bases, the J end by 2 bases, with 8 bases between. Germline lookup yields CDR1 MNHEY and CDR2 SVGAGI. The CDR3 length is 14 residues. DNA for the CDR3: TGTGCCAGCAGTTACTCCACAGACACCTACGAGCAGTACTTC. Translated: CASSYSTDTYEQYF.

This chain connects TRBV7-6 to TRBJ2-6, with D possibly matching TRBD2 (6 bases). The CDR3 consists of 17 residues. The V and J ends lost 5 bases and 0 bases respectively, with 14 bases between them. The V gene's germline CDR1 is SGHVS and CDR2 FNYEAQ. This CDR3 reads CASSRPEGISGANVLTF. In DNA, the CDR3 is TGTGCCAGCAGCCGGCCGGAGGGGATCTCTGGGGCCAACGTCCTGACTTTC.

The chain links TRBV18 to TRBJ2-7; D is possibly TRBD2 (6 bases). V shed 3 bases and J shed 4 bases, with 10 bases lying between them. Per germline, CDR1 KGHSH and CDR2 LQKENI. CDR3 size: 13 residues. The CDR3 coding sequence is TGTGCCAGCTCACCCAGGAGGGGTTACGAGCAGTACTTC. Translation: CASSPRRGYEQYF. Looking up the rest from reference TRBV18 and TRBJ2-7 gives the full variable domain: NAGVMQNPRHLVRRRGQEARLRCSPMKGHSHVYWYRQLPEEGLKFMVYLQKENIIDESGMPKERFSAEFPKEGPSILRIQQVVRGDSAAYFCASSPRRGYEQYFGPGTRLTVT.

The gene calls are TRBV5-6 and TRBJ1-6, with TRBD1 matching over 7 bases. The V and J ends lost 2 bases and 7 bases, in that order; junction bases with no gene match: 18. Germline values: CDR1 SGHDT, CDR2 YYEEEE. The CDR3 is 19 residues long. The DNA of the CDR3 is TGTGCCAGCAGCTTAGGGCCGGTGACAGGGATAATTCGGAATTCACCCCTCCACTTT. The encoded protein is CASSLGPVTGIIRNSPLHF.

The chain combines TRBV23-1 with TRBJ1-3; no definite D call. TRBV23-1 has ORF status, its function being uncertain. Trimming removed 2 bases from V and 4 bases from J, with 15 bases in between. CDR3 length: 16 amino acids. CDR3: CASSQPPAAPGNTIYF. CDR3 DNA sequence: TGCGCCAGCAGTCAACCGCCGGCAGCGCCCGGAAACACCATATATTTT.